One sample yielded the 9 T cell receptor beta chains listed below, sequenced in a study of molecular identifiers for immune sequencing clone quantification. TCRdb re-called the PCR reads with MiXCR, one entry per CDR3 protein. The profile covers around 320,000 distinct CDR3 sequences, with 24% appearing a single time and 0.74% taken by the ten largest. What was sequenced was naive CD8+ T cells from blood, with Jurkat cell RNA spiked in. The subset here: FACS-sorted CD8+CD4-CCR7+CD45RA+ naive T cells. These receptor sequences come from a human donor in good health. Some libraries in this study had Jurkat cell RNA spiked in.

This clonotype was observed a few times. This chain joins TRBV12-3 or TRBV12-4 and TRBJ2-6; D is ambiguous. The CDR3 is made up of 18 amino acids. V gave up 7 bases and J gave up 0 bases, with 19 bases separating them. CDR3 DNA: TGTGCCAGCACTTCCCTCCTTTCGGTTCTCTCTGGGGCCAACGTCCTGACTTTC. Its protein is CASTSLLSVLSGANVLTF.

Regarding this clonotype: This may come from a read error, since a much larger clone is one base off. Likely a read error: the CDR3 ends without its conserved phenylalanine or tryptophan. Because the CDR3's place on the DNA is in doubt, the DNA is left out and the CDR3 is given as listed by TCRdb. The rearrangement joins TRBV27 to TRBJ2-1; the D call in the table, TRBD2, was not verified against the DNA. 14 amino acids form the CDR3, both terminal residues included. Per germline, CDR1 MNHEY and CDR2 SMNVEV (reference sequence). CDR3 in amino acids: CASSLSLLAGDRFI.

A single count supports this clonotype. The chain combines TRBV12-3 or TRBV12-4 with TRBJ2-3; D might be TRBD1 (5 bases). The germline V and J ends were trimmed by 5 bases and 10 bases, with 19 bases remaining between them. The length of the CDR3 is 14 residues. The CDR3 loop reads CASSQTGRRDAQYF. Written as DNA, the CDR3 is TGTGCCAGCAGTCAGACTGGTCGCAGGGATGCGCAGTATTTT.

This rearrangement joins TRBV10-3 to TRBJ2-3, with TRBD1 matching over 10 bases. This CDR3 comprises 16 residues. Germline V gene data show CDR1 as ENHRY and CDR2 as SYGVKD. Germline trimming cut 2 bases from V and 6 bases from J; bases unmatched to any gene: 8. The CDR3 sequence: CAISETGTGDGDTQYF. In DNA form, the CDR3 reads TGTGCCATCAGTGAGACCGGGACAGGGGATGGGGATACGCAGTATTTT.

This clonotype has just one count. The junction departs from the called germline gene at one end, perhaps through a read error. The chain combines TRBV11-2 with TRBJ1-3; D unclear. Germline V CDR1 and CDR2: SGHAT, FQNNGV. CDR3 length: 16 amino acids. CDR3 residues: CASSLFPSDSGNAIYF. DNA of the CDR3: TGTGCCAGCAGCTTATTCCCTTCAGACTCTGGAAACGCCATATATTTT. The entire variable domain, with the rest obtained from reference TRBV11-2 and TRBJ1-3, is as follows: EAGVAQSPRYKIIEKRQSVAFWCNPISGHATLYWYQQILGQGPKLLIQFQNNGVVDDSQLPKDRFSAERLKGVDSTLKIQPAKLEDSAVYLCASSLFPSDSGNAIYFGEGSWLTVV.

J is TRBJ1-5 and V is TRBV28; D perhaps matches TRBD1 (6 bases). The CDR3 is 14 amino acids. The germline CDR1 and CDR2 sequences are MDHEN and SYDVKM. Trimming took 3 bases from V and 4 from J, leaving 10 bases between them. This CDR3 is CASSFTGRNQPQHF. The CDR3 bases are TGTGCCAGCAGTTTCACAGGGAGAAATCAGCCCCAGCATTTT.

The chain uses TRBV20-1 and TRBJ2-7; a weak D match, TRBD1 (5 bases). Germline loops: CDR1 DFQATT, CDR2 SNEGSKA (reference sequence). Trimming took 3 bases from V and 2 from J, leaving 11 bases between them. This CDR3 region has 13 residues. The CDR3 nucleotides are TGCAGTGCTAGGGACACCGGCCCCTACGAGCAGTACTTC. This translates into CSARDTGPYEQYF.

The genes are TRBV6-5 and TRBJ2-3, with TRBD2 as a possible D gene (5 bases). This CDR3 has 15 amino acids. Germline assignment: CDR1 MNHEY and CDR2 SVGAGI. Trimming removed 7 bases at V and 2 bases at J, with 16 bases between. CDR3 amino acids: CASKRETMLTDTQYF. In DNA form, the CDR3 reads TGTGCCAGCAAAAGGGAGACCATGCTCACAGATACGCAGTATTTT.

At least ten counts were recorded for this clonotype. The genes are TRBV20-1 and TRBJ2-3, with TRBD2 matching 14 bases. The CDR3 has 14 amino acids. Germline V lookup: CDR1 DFQATT, CDR2 SNEGSKA (reference sequence). J lost 5 bases, V lost 6 bases, and 4 bases had no gene match. The chain's CDR3 is CSAQGLAGGDTQYF. The CDR3 DNA is TGCAGTGCCCAAGGACTAGCGGGAGGAGATACGCAGTATTTT.